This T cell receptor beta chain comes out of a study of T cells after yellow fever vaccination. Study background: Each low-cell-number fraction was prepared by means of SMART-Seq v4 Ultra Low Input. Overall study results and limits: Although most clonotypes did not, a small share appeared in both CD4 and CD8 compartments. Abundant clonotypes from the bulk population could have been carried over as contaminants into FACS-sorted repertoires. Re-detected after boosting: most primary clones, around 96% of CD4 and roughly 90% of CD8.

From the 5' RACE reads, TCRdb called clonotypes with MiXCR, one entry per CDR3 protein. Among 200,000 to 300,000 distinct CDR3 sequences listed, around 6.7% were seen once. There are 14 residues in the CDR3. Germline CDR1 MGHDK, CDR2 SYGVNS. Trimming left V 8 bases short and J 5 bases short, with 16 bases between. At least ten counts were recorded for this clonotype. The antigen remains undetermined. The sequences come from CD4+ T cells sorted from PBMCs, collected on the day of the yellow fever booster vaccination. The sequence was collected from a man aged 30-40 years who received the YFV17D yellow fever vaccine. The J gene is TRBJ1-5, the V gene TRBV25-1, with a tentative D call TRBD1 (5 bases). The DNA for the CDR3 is TGTGCCAGCGGAGCACAGGAGAGTCATCAGCCCCAGCATTTT. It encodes CASGAQESHQPQHF.